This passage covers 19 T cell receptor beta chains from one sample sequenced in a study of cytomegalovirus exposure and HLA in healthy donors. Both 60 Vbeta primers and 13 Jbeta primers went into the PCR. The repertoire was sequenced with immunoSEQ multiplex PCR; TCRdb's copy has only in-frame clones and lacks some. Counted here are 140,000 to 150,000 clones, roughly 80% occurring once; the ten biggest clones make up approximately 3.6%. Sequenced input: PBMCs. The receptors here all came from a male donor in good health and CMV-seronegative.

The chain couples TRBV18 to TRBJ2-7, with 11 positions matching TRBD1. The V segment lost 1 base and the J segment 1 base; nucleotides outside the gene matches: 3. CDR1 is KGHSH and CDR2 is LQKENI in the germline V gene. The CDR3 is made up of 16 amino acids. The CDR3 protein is CASSPLRDRGSYEQYF. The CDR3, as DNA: TGTGCCAGCTCACCACTCCGGGACAGGGGGTCCTACGAGCAGTACTTC.

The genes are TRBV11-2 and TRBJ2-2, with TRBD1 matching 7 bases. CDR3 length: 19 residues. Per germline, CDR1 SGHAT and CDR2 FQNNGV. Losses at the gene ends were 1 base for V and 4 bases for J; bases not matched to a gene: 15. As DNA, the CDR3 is TGTGCCAGCAGCTTAGTAGGGGGCAAAACCTTTTTTGGCACCGGGGAGCTGTTTTTT. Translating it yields CASSLVGGKTFFGTGELFF. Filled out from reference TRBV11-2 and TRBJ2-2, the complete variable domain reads EAGVAQSPRYKIIEKRQSVAFWCNPISGHATLYWYQQILGQGPKLLIQFQNNGVVDDSQLPKDRFSAERLKGVDSTLKIQPAKLEDSAVYLCASSLVGGKTFFGTGELFFGEGSRLTVL.

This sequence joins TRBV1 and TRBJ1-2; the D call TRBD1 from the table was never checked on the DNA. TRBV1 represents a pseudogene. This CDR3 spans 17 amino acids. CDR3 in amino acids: CTSSQPTNRGLPYGYTF. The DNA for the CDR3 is TGCACCAGCAGCCAACCCACGAACAGGGGCCTTCCCTATGGCTACACCTTC.

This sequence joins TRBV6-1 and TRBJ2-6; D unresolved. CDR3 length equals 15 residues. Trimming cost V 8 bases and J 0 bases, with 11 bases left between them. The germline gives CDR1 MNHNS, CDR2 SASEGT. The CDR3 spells CASHSQFSGANVLTF. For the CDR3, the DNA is TGTGCCAGCCATTCCCAGTTCTCTGGGGCCAACGTCCTGACTTTC.

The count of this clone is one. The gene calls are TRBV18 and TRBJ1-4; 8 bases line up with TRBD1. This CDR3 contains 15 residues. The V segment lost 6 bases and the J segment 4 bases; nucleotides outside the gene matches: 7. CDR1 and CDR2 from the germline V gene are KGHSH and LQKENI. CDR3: CASSQGAIDNEKLFF. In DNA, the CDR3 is TGTGCCAGCTCCCAGGGGGCTATCGATAATGAAAAACTGTTTTTT.

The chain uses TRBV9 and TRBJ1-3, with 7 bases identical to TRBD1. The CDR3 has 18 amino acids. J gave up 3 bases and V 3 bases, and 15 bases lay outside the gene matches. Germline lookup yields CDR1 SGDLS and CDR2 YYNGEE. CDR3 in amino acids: CASSGDSGSVRRGNTIYF. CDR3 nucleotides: TGTGCCAGCAGCGGGGACAGCGGATCGGTTCGCCGTGGAAACACCATATATTTT.

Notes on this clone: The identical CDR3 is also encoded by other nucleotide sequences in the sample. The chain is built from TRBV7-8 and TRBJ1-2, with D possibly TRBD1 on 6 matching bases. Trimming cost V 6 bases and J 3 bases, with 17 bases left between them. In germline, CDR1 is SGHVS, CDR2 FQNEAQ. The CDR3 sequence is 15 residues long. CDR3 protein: CASSYTTGWDYGYTF. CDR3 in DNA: TGTGCCAGCAGTTATACGACAGGATGGGACTATGGCTACACCTTC.

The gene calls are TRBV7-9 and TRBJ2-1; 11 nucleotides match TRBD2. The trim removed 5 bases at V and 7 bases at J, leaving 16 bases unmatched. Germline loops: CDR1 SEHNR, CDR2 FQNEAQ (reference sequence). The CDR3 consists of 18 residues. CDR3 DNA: TGTGCCAGCAGCCCTTTGGCCTTTACTAGCGGGAGTCGGAATGAGCAGTTCTTC. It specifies CASSPLAFTSGSRNEQFF.

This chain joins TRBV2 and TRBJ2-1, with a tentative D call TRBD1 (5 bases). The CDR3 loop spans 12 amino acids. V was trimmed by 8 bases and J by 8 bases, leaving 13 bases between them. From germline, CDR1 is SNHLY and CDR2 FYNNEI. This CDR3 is CASGSLGDEQFF. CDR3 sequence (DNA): TGTGCCAGCGGGTCCTTAGGGGATGAGCAGTTCTTC.

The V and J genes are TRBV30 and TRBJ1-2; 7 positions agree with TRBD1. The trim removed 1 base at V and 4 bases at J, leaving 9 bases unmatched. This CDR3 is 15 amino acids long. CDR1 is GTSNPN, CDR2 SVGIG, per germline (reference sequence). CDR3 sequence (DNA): TGTGCCTGGAGTGCTGTGACAGGGTCTACCTATGGCTACACCTTC. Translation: CAWSAVTGSTYGYTF.

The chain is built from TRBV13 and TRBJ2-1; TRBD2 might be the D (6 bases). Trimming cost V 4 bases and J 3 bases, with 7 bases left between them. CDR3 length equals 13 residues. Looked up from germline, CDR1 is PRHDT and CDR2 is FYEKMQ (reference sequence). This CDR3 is CASSSGGYNEQFF. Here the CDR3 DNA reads TGTGCCAGCAGCTCCGGGGGCTACAATGAGCAGTTCTTC.

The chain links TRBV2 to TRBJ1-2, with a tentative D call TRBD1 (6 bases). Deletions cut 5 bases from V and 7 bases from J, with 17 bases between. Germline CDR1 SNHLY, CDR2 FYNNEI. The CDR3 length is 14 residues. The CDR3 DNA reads TGTGCCAGCAGTATAACAGGGATGACTTTTGGCTACACCTTC. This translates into CASSITGMTFGYTF.

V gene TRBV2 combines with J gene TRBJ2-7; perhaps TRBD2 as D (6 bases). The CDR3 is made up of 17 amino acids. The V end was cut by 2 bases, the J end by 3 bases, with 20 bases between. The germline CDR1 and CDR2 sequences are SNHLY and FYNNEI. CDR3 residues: CASSELGWRGTYYEQYF. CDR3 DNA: TGTGCCAGCAGTGAACTCGGCTGGCGGGGCACGTACTACGAGCAGTACTTC.

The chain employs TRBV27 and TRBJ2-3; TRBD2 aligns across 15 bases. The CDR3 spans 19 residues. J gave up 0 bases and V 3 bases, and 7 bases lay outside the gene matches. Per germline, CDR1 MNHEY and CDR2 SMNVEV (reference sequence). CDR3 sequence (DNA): TGTGCCAGCAGTTTTAGGAGGACTAGCGGGGGGGACAGCACAGATACGCAGTATTTT. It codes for CASSFRRTSGGDSTDTQYF.

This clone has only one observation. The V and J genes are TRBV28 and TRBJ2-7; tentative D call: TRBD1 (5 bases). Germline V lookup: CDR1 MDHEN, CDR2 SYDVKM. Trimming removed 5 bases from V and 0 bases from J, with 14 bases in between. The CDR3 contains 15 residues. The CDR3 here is CASSPSDSSSYEQYF. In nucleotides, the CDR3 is TGTGCCAGCAGTCCATCCGACAGTTCCTCCTACGAGCAGTACTTC.

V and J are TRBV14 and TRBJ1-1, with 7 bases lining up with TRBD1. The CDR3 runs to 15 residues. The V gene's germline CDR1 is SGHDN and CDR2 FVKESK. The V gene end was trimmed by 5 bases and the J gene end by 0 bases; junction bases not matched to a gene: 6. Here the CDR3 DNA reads TGTGCCAGCAGCTTTGGGGACAGATTGAACACTGAAGCTTTCTTT. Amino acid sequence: CASSFGDRLNTEAFF. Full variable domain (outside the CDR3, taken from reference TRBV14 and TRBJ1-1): EAGVTQFPSHSVIEKGQTVTLRCDPISGHDNLYWYRRVMGKEIKFLLHFVKESKQDESGMPNNRFLAERTGGTYSTLKVQPAELEDSGVYFCASSFGDRLNTEAFFGQGTRLTVV.

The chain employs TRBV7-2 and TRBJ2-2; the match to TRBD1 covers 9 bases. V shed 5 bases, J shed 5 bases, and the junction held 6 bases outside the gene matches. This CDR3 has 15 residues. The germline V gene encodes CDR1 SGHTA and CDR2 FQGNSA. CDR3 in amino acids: CASSPTGGRTGELFF. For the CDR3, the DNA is TGTGCCAGCAGCCCAACAGGGGGCCGGACCGGGGAGCTGTTTTTT.

The CDR3 DNA reads TGTGCCAGTAGATTTACTGGGCAGGGGGCACGGGAGCAGTTCTTC. Translated, it gives CASRFTGQGAREQFF. J is TRBJ2-1 and V is TRBV28; 8 bases match TRBD1. The CDR3 loop spans 15 amino acids. CDR1 and CDR2 (germline): MDHEN, SYDVKM. V lost 9 bases to trimming and J lost 10 bases; unmatched junction nucleotides: 17. Drawing the rest from reference TRBV28 and TRBJ2-1, the complete variable domain is DVKVTQSSRYLVKRTGEKVFLECVQDMDHENMFWYRQDPGLGLRLIYFSYDVKMKEKGDIPEGYSVSREKKERFSLILESASTNQTSMYLCASRFTGQGAREQFFGPGTRLTVL.

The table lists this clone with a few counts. The CDR3 region is CASLRDRYF. The CDR3 coding sequence is TGTGCCAGCCTCCGGGACAGGTACTTC. V gene TRBV27 combines with J gene TRBJ2-7; 7 bases match TRBD1. The CDR3 extends over 9 amino acids. V shed 8 bases and J 12 bases; nucleotides not matched to a gene: 4. Germline CDR1 is MNHEY and CDR2 is SMNVEV (reference sequence).